This T cell receptor (beta chain) derives from a study of early T cells in non-severe SARS-CoV-2 infection. About the research overall: Sequencing used unsorted whole-blood bulk RNA, so chains lack pairing. Study results and caveats: The VDJdb matching leaned toward anti-spike CD8 responses and overlooked private and CD4 specificities.

Each single cDNA molecule received a unique molecular identifier. TCRdb processed the 5' RACE reads anew with MiXCR; each CDR3 protein has one entry. The sample shows tens of thousands of distinct CDR3 sequences, 8.5% to 12% of them seen only once. A few counts support this clonotype. The antigen remains unidentified. Specimen: whole blood. The receptor was derived from an adult who was a healthcare worker with PCR-confirmed SARS-CoV-2 infection or an uninfected control (not recorded which).

The CDR3 bases are TGTGCCAGCAGTGACCCGGACCTAGCCCATGAGCAGTTCTTC. As protein: CASSDPDLAHEQFF. This chain uses TRBV2 with TRBJ2-1; D possibly corresponds to TRBD2 (5 bases). There are 14 residues in the CDR3. V shed 3 bases and J shed 8 bases, with 14 bases lying between them. Germline V gene data show CDR1 as SNHLY and CDR2 as FYNNEI.